The 7 T cell receptor beta chains presented below share a single source sample, sequenced in a study of blood T cells in healthy people across ages. The authors ran a second PCR of about 6 to 12 cycles using a sample-barcoded 5' primer and a J-beta primer mix. In TCRdb, the 5' RACE reads were re-called with MiXCR into one record per CDR3 protein. This sample yields around 1,000,000 distinct CDR3 sequences, of which 20% to 25% are seen a single time; around 0.75% belongs to the top ten. This sample also belongs to another study, concerning T cells of mothers and their children.

Sequenced input: blood. The origin of the receptors is a girl aged 2 to 10 in good health.

This clonotype has just one count. The chain combines TRBV7-2 with TRBJ2-2, with 9 bases that match TRBD1. The CDR3 has 15 amino acids. Germline V lookup: CDR1 SGHTA, CDR2 FQGNSA. The trim removed 2 bases at V and 4 bases at J, leaving 2 bases unmatched. The CDR3 loop reads CASSLWGQGTGELFF. The CDR3 DNA is TGTGCCAGCAGCTTATGGGGACAGGGCACCGGGGAGCTGTTTTTT.

The rearrangement joins TRBV7-9 to TRBJ1-4; D remains ambiguous. This CDR3 comprises 18 residues. The germline CDR1 and CDR2 sequences are SEHNR and FQNEAQ (reference sequence). The V end lost 3 bases, the J end lost 0 bases, and 17 bases lay between the germline ends. Here the CDR3 reads CASSFSTTTFATNEKLFF. In DNA, the CDR3 is TGTGCCAGCAGCTTCTCAACGACCACCTTTGCAACTAATGAAAAACTGTTTTTT.

This clonotype turned up a few times. This sequence joins TRBV7-9 and TRBJ1-5; D is undetermined. Germline lookup yields CDR1 SEHNR and CDR2 FQNEAQ (reference sequence). V dropped 5 bases and J dropped 2 bases, with 4 bases sitting between them. CDR3 length: 12 residues. The CDR3 region has the DNA TGTGCCAGCAGCCACGGCAATCAGCCCCAGCATTTT. Protein product: CASSHGNQPQHF.

This clonotype has ten or more counts. The rearrangement links TRBV9 to TRBJ2-1; D gene ambiguous. The V gene's germline CDR1 is SGDLS and CDR2 YYNGEE. The CDR3 spans 17 residues. Trimming cost V 2 bases and J 3 bases, with 18 bases left between them. CDR3: CASSVSAIDGLYNEQFF. CDR3 bases: TGTGCCAGCAGCGTTTCTGCGATCGATGGCCTCTACAATGAGCAGTTCTTC.

This clonotype was detected only a few times. The chain carries TRBV9 and TRBJ2-3, with TRBD2 identical over 10 bases. The CDR3 consists of 18 residues. The V gene's germline CDR1 is SGDLS and CDR2 YYNGEE. The J segment lost 1 base and the V segment lost 3 bases, leaving 11 bases of the junction unmatched. The CDR3 DNA reads TGTGCCAGCAGCGCCAACCCAAGACTAGCGGGTCGCACAGATACGCAGTATTTT. It translates to CASSANPRLAGRTDTQYF.

This clonotype was picked up a small number of times. The chain couples TRBV28 to TRBJ2-4; maybe TRBD2 (8 bases). The length of the CDR3 is 15 residues. Germline-derived CDR1 and CDR2 are MDHEN and SYDVKM. V was trimmed by 5 bases and J by 7 bases, leaving 18 bases between them. This chain's CDR3 is CASSPPGGTVNIQYF. CDR3 nucleotides: TGTGCCAGCAGTCCTCCGGGGGGGACAGTCAACATTCAGTACTTC.

The J gene is TRBJ2-2, the V gene TRBV7-3; D gene uncertain. The CDR3 loop spans 12 amino acids. V was clipped by 0 bases and J by 7 bases, with 3 bases between them. CDR1 is SGHTA, CDR2 FQGTGA, per germline. CDR3 sequence: CASSLTLGELFF. DNA of the CDR3: TGTGCCAGCAGCTTAACTCTCGGGGAGCTGTTTTTT.